This TCR beta chain derives from a study of identical twins. Study results and limitations: Compared with unrelated sharing, twin-shared out-of-frame alpha sequences had more low-probability sequences. Among beta out-of-frame sequences, excess sharing between twins appeared weaker. In zero-insertion analyses, partial confounding could arise from invariant MAIT and iNKT cells.

Through template switching, a universal primer site was introduced, and the cDNA contained unique molecular identifiers. MiXCR, run by TCRdb on the 5' RACE reads, gives a single entry per CDR3 protein. The sample has under 250,000 distinct CDR3 sequences, 7.5% seen once. The V gene's germline CDR1 is SNHLY and CDR2 FYNNEI. The CDR3 runs 14 residues. V was pared by 7 bases and J by 0 bases, with 12 bases between. Many counts were recorded for this clonotype. Its antigen is unidentified. This sample also appeared in a second study, on yellow fever vaccine responses in identical twins.

This clonotype was obtained from a woman between 18 and 29 years old in good health. Sequenced sample: CD8+ T cells sorted from blood. The V call is TRBV2, the J call TRBJ1-1; D unclear. CDR3 sequence (DNA): TGTGCCAGCATCCCAGTGATTATGAACACTGAAGCTTTCTTT. This codes for CASIPVIMNTEAFF.